The next 32 T cell receptor beta chains were all read from a single sample in a study of OX40 agonist ivuxolimab in advanced cancers. To prepare the library, the immunoSEQ multiplex PCR assay was applied. The source is immuneACCESS, and TCRdb retained only in-frame sequences with V and J called. Part of the clones is not carried over; for the studies checked, unresolved V genes explain less than half of this, and the remainder is unexplained. The sample contains about 33,000 clones, more than 65% of them found a single time. The biggest ten clones account for around 10% of the sample. Sequences were derived from CD4+ or CD8+ T cells sorted from blood, sampled in a trial of the OX40 agonist ivuxolimab. All receptors derive from an adult with an advanced solid tumor such as melanoma, head and neck, liver or kidney cancer.

The genes are TRBV27 and TRBJ2-5; 9 bases are a match to TRBD1. Germline V gene lookup returns CDR1 MNHEY and CDR2 SMNVEV (reference sequence). The CDR3 contains 18 residues. Trimming cost V 2 bases and J 4 bases; bases outside gene matches: 14. The CDR3 loop is CASSLRAGQGRDRETQYF. The CDR3 DNA reads TGTGCCAGCAGTTTAAGGGCGGGACAGGGTCGTGATAGAGAGACCCAGTACTTC.

This rearrangement joins TRBV5-1 to TRBJ2-2; D uncertain. The V gene lost 0 bases and the J gene lost 1 base, with 4 bases spanning the gap. CDR1 is SGHRS and CDR2 is YFSETQ in the germline V gene. The CDR3 has 14 amino acids. Here the CDR3 DNA reads TGCGCCAGCAGCTTGGCTGGGAACACCGGGGAGCTGTTTTTT. Translation gives CASSLAGNTGELFF.

The chain joins TRBV5-1 to TRBJ2-6, with D unclear. V was shortened by 0 bases and J by 2 bases, with 6 bases between the two germline ends. CDR3 length: 15 amino acids. From germline, CDR1 is SGHRS and CDR2 YFSETQ. CDR3 amino acids: CASSLEGTGANVLTF. CDR3 DNA sequence: TGCGCCAGCAGCTTGGAAGGAACTGGGGCCAACGTCCTGACTTTC.

V gene TRBV6-4 combines with J gene TRBJ2-2; D ambiguous. CDR3 length: 14 residues. The germline gives CDR1 MRHNA, CDR2 SNTAGT. Trimming removed 6 bases from V and 6 bases from J, with 14 bases in between. As DNA, the CDR3 is TGTGCCAGCAGGGAGTCTTACAGCGCCGGGGAGCTGTTTTTT. Amino acid sequence: CASRESYSAGELFF.

V usage is TRBV28 and J usage is TRBJ1-5; D may be TRBD1 (6 bases). CDR3 size: 16 residues. V gave up 5 bases and J gave up 4 bases, with 18 bases separating them. The germline CDR1 and CDR2 sequences are MDHEN and SYDVKM. CDR3 coding DNA: TGTGCCAGCAGTCCGACCGGGACATCTAGAAATCAGCCCCAGCATTTT. Protein sequence: CASSPTGTSRNQPQHF.

The chain combines TRBV29-1 with TRBJ2-3; 8 positions match TRBD1. The CDR3 extends over 13 amino acids. J was trimmed by 2 bases and V by 4 bases; bases with no gene match: 2. Germline V gene sequence: CDR1 SQVTM, CDR2 ANQGSEA. The CDR3 DNA sequence: TGCAGCGTTGGGGGACAGGACACAGATACGCAGTATTTT. Translation: CSVGGQDTDTQYF.

The genes are TRBV30 and TRBJ1-1; D is possibly TRBD1 (5 bases). The V and J ends lost 1 base and 6 bases respectively, with 9 bases between them. This CDR3 contains 12 residues. Per the germline V gene, CDR1 is GTSNPN and CDR2 is SVGIG (reference sequence). CDR3 sequence reads: CAWSAWGPEAFF. CDR3 nucleotide sequence: TGTGCCTGGAGTGCTTGGGGACCTGAAGCTTTCTTT.

The table lists this clone with a few counts. The V gene is TRBV10-1, the J gene TRBJ2-3, with D tentatively TRBD2 (6 bases). Germline CDR1 is WNHNN and CDR2 is SYGVQD (reference sequence). V was pared by 2 bases and J by 5 bases, with 14 bases between. The CDR3 loop spans 15 amino acids. DNA for the CDR3: TGCGCCAGCAGTGAGGGAGGGCCGGGAAAAGATACGCAGTATTTT. Protein product: CASSEGGPGKDTQYF.

This clone was seen once. The chain's CDR3 is CASSLGRAGGLREAFF. CDR3 in DNA: TGTGCCAGCAGCTTAGGGCGGGCAGGGGGCTTGAGGGAAGCTTTCTTT. The gene calls are TRBV7-8 and TRBJ1-1, with 8 bases lining up with TRBD1. V dropped 1 base and J dropped 8; count of bases not matched to a gene: 12. The CDR3 length is 16 residues. In germline, CDR1 is SGHVS, CDR2 FQNEAQ.

The chain is built from TRBV7-9 and TRBJ2-7; 7 bases map to TRBD1. CDR3 length: 16 amino acids. Germline V gene sequence: CDR1 SEHNR, CDR2 FQNEAQ (reference sequence). V shed 5 bases and J 5 bases; nucleotides not matched to a gene: 15. DNA of the CDR3: TGTGCCAGCAGCCCAGGGGGACCTCGTAGGGGAGACGAGCAGTACTTC. It yields the protein CASSPGGPRRGDEQYF. The full variable domain, with the rest looked up from reference TRBV7-9 and TRBJ2-7, is DTGVSQNPRHKITKRGQNVTFRCDPISEHNRLYWYRQTLGQGPEFLTYFQNEAQLEKSRLLSDRFSAERPKGSFSTLEIQRTEQGDSAMYLCASSPGGPRRGDEQYFGPGTRLTVT.

The chain is built from TRBV27 and TRBJ1-2; 10 positions agree with TRBD1. The V gene's germline CDR1 is MNHEY and CDR2 SMNVEV (reference sequence). V lost 2 bases, J lost 13 bases, and 10 bases stayed unmatched. CDR3 length: 14 residues. The CDR3 DNA sequence: TGTGCCAGCAGTTTAGACCGGGACAGGGGTTTACTCACCTTC. It codes for CASSLDRDRGLLTF.

The chain carries TRBV27 and TRBJ2-5, with 10 bases identical to TRBD1. Germline V gene data show CDR1 as MNHEY and CDR2 as SMNVEV (reference sequence). The CDR3 spans 15 residues. Trimming removed 6 bases from V and 10 bases from J; junction bases left unmatched: 14. The CDR3 is CASSSGRTGGILQYF. CDR3 coding DNA: TGTGCCAGCAGCAGCGGTCGGACAGGGGGAATTCTCCAGTACTTC.

V gene TRBV7-8 combines with J gene TRBJ2-5; a weak D match, TRBD2 (7 bases). V lost 4 bases and J lost 5, with 11 bases in between. This CDR3 is built from 13 residues. Looked up from germline, CDR1 is SGHVS and CDR2 is FQNEAQ. For the CDR3, the DNA is TGTGCCAGCAGCTGGGGGGGGGCGGAGACCCAGTACTTC. It specifies CASSWGGAETQYF.

This chain uses TRBV30 with TRBJ2-6; 7 bases fit TRBD1. V trimming: 3 bases; J trimming: 3 bases; junction bases outside the gene matches: 5. The CDR3 sequence is 15 residues long. Germline CDR1 is GTSNPN and CDR2 is SVGIG (reference sequence). Here the CDR3 DNA reads TGTGCCTGGAGGAGGGGGCGGGTTGGGGCCAACGTCCTGACTTTC. Its translation: CAWRRGRVGANVLTF.

The chain links TRBV10-1 to TRBJ2-2; D is undetermined. V was trimmed by 5 bases and J by 10 bases, leaving 14 bases between them. This CDR3 spans 13 amino acids. The germline V gene has CDR1 WNHNN and CDR2 SYGVQD (reference sequence). The CDR3 DNA follows: TGCGCCAGCAGTCGCACTTCTCTGGAGGAGCTGTTTTTT. Protein: CASSRTSLEELFF.

A few counts support this clone. The chain is built from TRBV28 and TRBJ1-5; the D gene is possibly TRBD1 (6 bases). Trimming cost V 0 bases and J 2 bases, with 11 bases left between them. CDR3 length: 16 amino acids. Germline V gene lookup returns CDR1 MDHEN and CDR2 SYDVKM. The CDR3 loop reads CASSLWHRDGNQPQHF. CDR3 bases: TGTGCCAGCAGTTTATGGCACAGGGATGGCAATCAGCCCCAGCATTTT.

This sequence joins TRBV5-4 and TRBJ1-1; D gene uncertain. V lost 4 bases and J lost 0, with 13 bases in between. This CDR3 spans 15 amino acids. CDR1 and CDR2 from the germline V gene are SGHNT and YYREEE (reference sequence). In DNA, the CDR3 is TGTGCCAGCAGCATAGAATGGACTGTGAACACTGAAGCTTTCTTT. It specifies CASSIEWTVNTEAFF.

As for this clone: Other DNA sequences in the same sample also yield this CDR3. The V gene is TRBV9, the J gene TRBJ1-1; 7 positions match TRBD1. Trimming at V came to 3 bases and at J to 4 bases, leaving 6 bases not matched to a gene. The CDR3 totals 14 residues. Germline CDR1 and CDR2: SGDLS and YYNGEE. CDR3 bases: TGTGCCAGCAGCGCGGGACAGCTCGTCACTGAAGCTTTCTTT. Translating gives CASSAGQLVTEAFF.

This clone is a singleton in its sample. The rearrangement links TRBV7-8 to TRBJ1-5; D not resolved. Trimming removed 2 bases at V and 1 base at J, with 6 bases between. Per the germline V gene, CDR1 is SGHVS and CDR2 is FQNEAQ. The CDR3 is 14 amino acids. CDR3 amino acids: CASSLSQSNQPQHF. The CDR3, as DNA: TGTGCCAGCAGCTTATCCCAGAGCAATCAGCCCCAGCATTTT.

The V gene is TRBV27, the J gene TRBJ1-3; D is perhaps TRBD1 (5 bases). V was cut by 0 bases and J by 1 base, with 13 bases left in between. The germline V gene has CDR1 MNHEY and CDR2 SMNVEV (reference sequence). This CDR3 is 17 amino acids long. As DNA, the CDR3 is TGTGCCAGCAGTTTATCGATTCCCGGGGCGTCTGGAAACACCATATATTTT. The encoded protein is CASSLSIPGASGNTIYF.

The gene calls are TRBV2 and TRBJ1-2, with no clear D. CDR1 is SNHLY and CDR2 is FYNNEI in the germline V gene. The V gene lost 5 bases and the J gene lost 5 bases, with 9 bases spanning the gap. This CDR3 spans 12 amino acids. This chain's CDR3 is CASSLGNYGYTF. Written as DNA, the CDR3 is TGTGCCAGCAGTCTAGGGAATTATGGCTACACCTTC.

This clone was found a few times. The chain uses TRBV9 and TRBJ1-2; 8 positions match TRBD1. CDR3 length equals 16 residues. CDR1 is SGDLS, CDR2 YYNGEE, per germline. The trim removed 4 bases at V and 7 bases at J, leaving 15 bases unmatched. Written as DNA, the CDR3 is TGTGCCAGCAGCCCCAGAACCGTAGGACAGGGAGCTGGCTACACCTTC. It yields the protein CASSPRTVGQGAGYTF.

The V gene is TRBV6-5, the J gene TRBJ2-6; tentatively, D is TRBD2 (5 bases). Trimming left V 8 bases short and J 0 bases short, with 11 bases between. The germline V gene has CDR1 MNHEY and CDR2 SVGAGI. The CDR3 loop spans 15 amino acids. In DNA form, the CDR3 reads TGTGCCAGCCGACCGGGGTCCTCTGGGGCCAACGTCCTGACTTTC. It encodes CASRPGSSGANVLTF.

This sequence joins TRBV7-9 and TRBJ1-6, with 11 nucleotides matching TRBD1. The CDR3 totals 14 residues. Trimming cost V 1 base and J 10 bases; bases outside gene matches: 0. Germline V gene data show CDR1 as SEHNR and CDR2 as FQNEAQ (reference sequence). The CDR3 bases are TGTGCCAGCAGCTTAGGGACAGGGGGCTCACCCCTCCACTTT. Translated, it gives CASSLGTGGSPLHF.

The genes are TRBV11-1 and TRBJ1-3; tentative D call: TRBD1 (5 bases). Trimming took 4 bases from V and 9 from J, leaving 10 bases between them. Germline lookup yields CDR1 SGHAT and CDR2 FQDESV (reference sequence). The length of the CDR3 is 12 residues. DNA for the CDR3: TGTGCCAGCAGCTCATCGGGACGCACCATATATTTT. Its protein product is CASSSSGRTIYF.

This clone was picked up one time. The gene calls are TRBV5-1 and TRBJ1-1; unclear D gene. The length of the CDR3 is 14 residues. Germline loops: CDR1 SGHRS, CDR2 YFSETQ. Trimming stripped 2 bases from V and 0 bases from J, with 8 bases between. DNA for the CDR3: TGCGCCAGCAGCTTAGGAGGGATGAACACTGAAGCTTTCTTT. It specifies CASSLGGMNTEAFF.

V usage is TRBV4-1 and J usage is TRBJ2-7, with no clear D. V lost 0 bases, J lost 3 bases, and 12 bases lay in between. The CDR3 has 15 residues. The V gene's germline CDR1 is MGHRA and CDR2 YSYEKL. In DNA, the CDR3 is TGCGCCAGCAGCCAAGAACCTGACAAGCTCTACGAGCAGTACTTC. Translated: CASSQEPDKLYEQYF.

The CDR3 sequence is CASSLTGSTYNSPLHF. CDR3 nucleotide sequence: TGTGCCAGCAGCTTAACGGGTAGTACCTATAATTCACCCCTCCACTTT. V is TRBV5-6 and J is TRBJ1-6; D gene uncertain. Germline lookup yields CDR1 SGHDT and CDR2 YYEEEE. Deletions cut 2 bases from V and 2 bases from J, with 11 bases between. CDR3 size: 16 residues.

CDR3 sequence: CAISSTGEGNQPQHF. CDR3 bases: TGTGCCATCAGCTCGACAGGGGAGGGCAATCAGCCCCAGCATTTT. The V and J genes are TRBV10-3 and TRBJ1-5; 8 bases map to TRBD1. Germline V gene data show CDR1 as ENHRY and CDR2 as SYGVKD. The CDR3 covers 15 residues. V lost 6 bases, J lost 2 bases, and 6 bases stayed unmatched.

The J gene is TRBJ2-7, the V gene TRBV13; no clear D gene. The length of the CDR3 is 13 residues. Germline values: CDR1 PRHDT, CDR2 FYEKMQ (reference sequence). V was pared by 3 bases and J by 3 bases, with 9 bases between. The CDR3 spells CASSLDGYYEQYF. CDR3 DNA: TGTGCCAGCAGCTTGGACGGTTACTACGAGCAGTACTTC. Full variable domain (rest looked up from reference TRBV13 and TRBJ2-7): AAGVIQSPRHLIKEKRETATLKCYPIPRHDTVYWYQQGPGQDPQFLISFYEKMQSDKGSIPDRFSAQQFSDYHSELNMSSLELGDSALYFCASSLDGYYEQYFGPGTRLTVT.

This clone occurred a few times. The V call is TRBV15, the J call TRBJ2-2; tentatively, D is TRBD2 (5 bases). Trimming shortened V by 1 base and J by 0 bases, and 15 bases separated the two germline ends. Germline CDR1 and CDR2: LNHNV and YYDKDF (reference sequence). The CDR3 has 18 residues. CDR3 protein: CATSRGGGSPANTGELFF. Here the CDR3 DNA reads TGTGCCACCAGCAGAGGAGGCGGGTCGCCGGCGAACACCGGGGAGCTGTTTTTT.

The rearrangement joins TRBV19 to TRBJ1-1; unclear D gene. Germline CDR1 is LNHDA and CDR2 is SQIVND (reference sequence). The CDR3 has 13 amino acids. With 3 bases removed from V and 1 base from J, the gap between germline ends came to 6 bases. The CDR3 sequence is CASSISANTEAFF. CDR3 in DNA: TGTGCCAGTAGTATCTCGGCGAACACTGAAGCTTTCTTT. The entire variable domain, with the rest obtained from reference TRBV19 and TRBJ1-1, is as follows: DGGITQSPKYLFRKEGQNVTLSCEQNLNHDAMYWYRQDPGQGLRLIYYSQIVNDFQKGDIAEGYSVSREKKESFPLTVTSAQKNPTAFYLCASSISANTEAFFGQGTRLTVV.